Below, one T cell receptor beta chain is given with its context. Germline-derived CDR1 and CDR2 are SGHTA and FQGNSA. There are 16 residues in the CDR3. V lost 5 bases and J 3 bases, leaving 19 bases between the germline ends. This sample is drawn from a study of blood T cell repertoires in COVID-19. Overall study: Both acute and convalescent COVID-19 samples were obtained from the United States, Italy and Spain. PBMCs, B-cell-depleted T cells, or T cells provided the cDNA or gDNA that made up the material.

Original methodology: Reference gene primer amplification gave nucleated cell count estimates. Some clones are missing from TCRdb's copy, which holds only in-frame ones; the method was immunoSEQ multiplex PCR. D and trimming were read from the DNA, whereas the V and J calls and clone size are those reported in that table. Among tens of thousands of clones listed, 75% to 90% were seen once. The sample comprised peripheral blood. V and J are TRBV7-2 and TRBJ1-2; perhaps TRBD1 as D (6 bases). The TCR comes from a human donor with active COVID-19. The donor label of this sample is uncertain. The CDR3 loop reads CASSRGSGGAYYGYTF. In nucleotides, the CDR3 is TGTGCCAGCAGCCGCGGCTCGGGGGGCGCTTACTATGGCTACACCTTC. Combining the CDR3 with reference TRBV7-2 and TRBJ1-2 gives the whole variable domain GAGVSQSPSNKVTEKGKDVELRCDPISGHTALYWYRQSLGQGLEFLIYFQGNSAPDKSGLPSDRFSAERTGGSVSTLTIQRTQQEDSAVYLCASSRGSGGAYYGYTFGSGTRLTVV.